The present T cell receptor (beta chain) was sequenced within a study of early T cells in non-severe SARS-CoV-2 infection (dated by TCRdb to the early 2020s). For context, the study as a whole: Because TCR sequencing relied on bulk RNA taken from unsorted whole blood, pairing of alpha and beta chains was not possible.

The investigation overall reported the following: Matching against VDJdb was skewed toward anti-spike CD8 responses, likely underestimated virus-specific expansions, and missed private and CD4 specificities.

Library preparation used 5' RACE. Instrument used: NextSeq 500. To correct for sequencing error and PCR bias, the TCR library protocol tagged individual cDNA molecules with unique molecular identifiers. Both TCR alpha and beta chains were sequenced, and tight co-correlation was observed between alpha and beta sequence abundances in each sample. The study's own analysis went as follows. Decombinator V4 was used to annotate the V gene, J gene and CDR3 of the TCR sequences. Expanded TCRs were defined as changing significantly between any two time points under a Poisson model with p below 0.0001. Abundances of TCRs were expressed as counts per million after normalisation to the total number of TCRs sequenced in each sample. MAIT TCRs were defined by TRAV1-2 paired with TRAJ12, TRAJ20 or TRAJ33, and iNKT TCRs by TRAV10 paired with TRAJ18. VDJdb, accessed on 1 November 2021, was searched for TCRs annotated for CMV, EBV and SARS-CoV-2, and TCRs annotated for more than one antigen were excluded. TCRdb took the public reads, trimmed them with fastp at Q25, ran MiXCR for clone calling and kept in-frame beta chains. Entries that share a CDR3 protein sequence are merged under the most common genes and DNA. For this entry, the V and J calls and clone size follow TCRdb and not the study's own pipeline. This sample gives around 75,000 distinct CDR3 sequences in total; around a tenth of them show up just once. The top ten constitute 5.9% of the sample.

A case-control design nested within a healthcare worker cohort in London, UK, was used, with weekly nasopharyngeal swab PCR tests and blood sampling performed. Healthcare workers were enrolled in the week of the UK lockdown, from 23 to 31 March 2020, and were followed every week for up to roughly 16 weeks. This clonotype was recorded a few times. Its antigen remains undetermined. It has no much larger one-base neighbor in the sample; base qualities were not kept. From V the trimming removes 7 bases and from J it removes 6 bases, while the gene matches leave 13 bases of the junction unaccounted for. The CDR3 runs 16 residues from the cysteine to the phenylalanine. Kept here is only the CDR3 DNA, which spans 48 bases and is read in frame from base 1. The germline V gene sets CDR1 to SGHTA and CDR2 to FQGNSA.

The sequenced sample consisted of whole blood. The sequence is built from TRBV7-2 and TRBJ2-7; 12 middle bases align to TRBD1. This receptor was obtained from an adult who was a healthcare worker with PCR-confirmed SARS-CoV-2 infection or an uninfected control (not recorded which). The base sequence is TGTGCCAGCACAGCCCAAATGGGACAGGGGGCACTCGAGCAGTACTTC. Translation gives CASTAQMGQGALEQYF.